This TCR beta chain was recorded in a study of T cell responses to AZD1222 COVID-19 vaccine (dated by TCRdb to the early 2020s). Background for the entire study: TCR sequencing was performed for about 250 trial participants, of whom 207 were given two doses of AZD1222 and some 26 were given two doses of MenACWY control vaccine. Enrollment into the trials was organized by age into subgroups of 18-55, 56-69 and 70-plus years, and those subgroups contained approximately 150, 30 and 60 TCR-sequenced participants, respectively.

This specimen's time point label, per the study, means: baseline before first vaccination. In the paper's terms, the treatment or condition label means: meningococcal conjugate vaccine given as trial control. Vaccinee samples were obtained from the UK trials COV001 and COV002, which included a single-blind randomized controlled phase 2/3 trial of AZD1222 (ChAdOx1 nCoV-19) in healthy adults. Trial participant PBMC samples were collected at day 0 and day 28 after the second dose for TCRbeta chain sequencing. To note about this clone: Its antigen has not been determined. No qualities accompany the bases; no much larger clone lies one base away.

Findings and caveats that apply to the study as a whole: Conclusions about previously exposed vaccinees are limited, since just five or six AZD1222 recipients were seropositive for SARS-CoV-2 at baseline. Most participants were white British and females outnumbered males, and the authors suggested that clonal diversity may have been underestimated. The 56-69-year group was small, and its depth increase did not reach significance, likely because of low power. Because no day 14 peak-response samples were available, repertoires were characterized only after the peak T cell response. A significant rise in spike-specific TCR breadth and depth was observed after two AZD1222 doses relative to day 0 and relative to MenACWY recipients. Nearly half of unique spike-specific TCRs reportedly recognized epitopes outside regions mutated in the B.1.351 and B.1.1.7 variants. Vaccine-associated CD4 TCRs spanned the whole spike protein, with dominant responses in regions 160-218 and 743-854.

The CDR3 regions of human TCRbeta chains were analyzed by immunosequencing. In the original analysis: Repertoire TCRs were checked for matches against a reference library of SARS-CoV-2-specific TCRs that had been generated using the MIRA antigen-specificity platform. Breadth meant the fraction of unique TCRs that were SARS-CoV-2-associated, whereas depth meant the fraction of total T cells that were SARS-CoV-2-associated. Each spike-specific TCR was assigned to its reactive spike region and to a CD4 or CD8 class using the MIRA data. Log10-transformed breadth and depth values were compared by one-way ANOVA with Sidak's multiple comparisons tests. As stored in TCRdb, this immuneACCESS dataset retains in-frame rearrangements with V and J assigned. A fraction of the clones does not appear; measured against another copy, unresolved V genes explain less than half of the discrepancy, and the remainder lacks a known reason. V and J calls and clone size are given by that table; D and trimming were obtained from the DNA. This sample is represented by just under 90,000 clones; 70% to 90% of them were singletons. The top ten constitute 10% of the sample.

This specimen was peripheral blood, taken on day 0 of MenACWY control vaccination. The sequence derives from an adult in good health.

Here is the DNA: TGTGCCAGCAGCTTGACTAGCGGGGGGGCCCGGGATACGCAGTATTTT. Its protein is CASSLTSGGARDTQYF. The V and J genes are TRBV7-3 and TRBJ2-3; the central 14 bases match TRBD2. Including cysteine and phenylalanine, the CDR3 has 16 amino acids. The only DNA kept is the CDR3, 48 bases in frame from the first base. In the germline V gene, CDR1 corresponds to SGHTA and CDR2 to FQGTGA. Ends trimmed: V by 3 bases, J by 6 bases; bases unmatched to a gene: 5.